This TCR beta chain was identified during a study of shared clonotypes between healthy human individuals. Study at large: Donors were a couple of women and three men aged 18 to 49. Regarding the study as a whole: With few donors, the genetic and exposure-history diversity represented was limited. Generation of non-shared clonotypes was less probable than generation of clonotypes shared by all four donors.

TCRdb's copy holds only in-frame clones and misses some; the assay was immunoSEQ multiplex PCR. The sample holds hundreds of thousands of clones, nearly 97% seen once. CD8 cells classed as naive were CD45RO-negative and positively selected for CCR7, excluding terminally differentiated effector memory CD45RA+ cells. Donors were Caucasian adults residing in Nashville, Tennessee, USA. Worth noting for this clone: Its antigen remains unknown.

V was clipped by 5 bases and J by 4 bases; unmatched bases: 11. The germline V gene has CDR1 SGHAT and CDR2 FQNNGV. The CDR3 is made up of 17 amino acids. The receptor was derived from a woman in her twenties or thirties in good health. The gene calls are TRBV11-2 and TRBJ2-5; 12 bases match TRBD1. Sequencing input: naive CD8+ T cells sorted from blood. The CDR3 here is CASSQRWDRGRGETQYF. CDR3 nucleotides: TGTGCCAGCAGCCAAAGATGGGACAGGGGGCGAGGAGAGACCCAGTACTTC.